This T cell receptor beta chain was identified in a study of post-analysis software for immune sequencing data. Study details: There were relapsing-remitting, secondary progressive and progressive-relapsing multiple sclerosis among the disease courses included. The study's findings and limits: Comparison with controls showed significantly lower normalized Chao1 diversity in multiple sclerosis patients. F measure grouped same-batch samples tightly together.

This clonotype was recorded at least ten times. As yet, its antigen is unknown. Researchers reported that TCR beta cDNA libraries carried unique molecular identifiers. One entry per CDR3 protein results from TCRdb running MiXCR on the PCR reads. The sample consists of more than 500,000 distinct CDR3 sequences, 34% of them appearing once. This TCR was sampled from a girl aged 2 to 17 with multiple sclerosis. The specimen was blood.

The CDR3: CSVEEGYEQYF. The CDR3 DNA sequence: TGCAGCGTTGAAGAGGGCTACGAGCAGTACTTC. The rearrangement uses TRBV29-1 and TRBJ2-7; D is unclear. CDR1 and CDR2 (germline): SQVTM, ANQGSEA. Trimming took 0 bases from V and 3 from J, leaving 3 bases between them. CDR3 size: 11 residues.